The 3 T cell receptor beta chains reported below all come from one sample, sequenced in a study of cytomegalovirus exposure and HLA in healthy donors. PCR primers comprised 60 Vbeta and 13 Jbeta primers. Measured with immunoSEQ multiplex PCR; TCRdb has only the in-frame clones, and not every one. The sample has 85,000 to 95,000 clones, about 63% seen once. The sequencing sample was made of PBMCs. The source is a woman in her twenties or thirties in good health and CMV-seronegative.

This chain links TRBV10-1 with TRBJ2-3; the match to TRBD2 covers 12 bases. Germline-derived CDR1 and CDR2 are WNHNN and SYGVQD (reference sequence). The ends lost 4 bases at V and 3 bases at J; junction bases unmatched: 5. The CDR3 sequence is 16 residues long. CDR3 nucleotide sequence: TGCGCCAGCAGTGGGACCGGGACTAGCGGGACAGATACGCAGTATTTT. It codes for CASSGTGTSGTDTQYF.

The count of this clone is one. The chain links TRBV5-1 to TRBJ2-4; D perhaps matches TRBD1 (5 bases). V gave up 0 bases and J gave up 8 bases, with 15 bases separating them. The CDR3 extends over 15 amino acids. In germline, CDR1 is SGHRS, CDR2 YFSETQ. CDR3 in amino acids: CASSLDGAVRDIQYF. Written as DNA, the CDR3 is TGCGCCAGCAGCTTGGATGGGGCAGTAAGGGACATTCAGTACTTC.

This chain connects TRBV7-2 to TRBJ2-3; 9 nucleotides agree with TRBD2. Germline V CDR1 and CDR2: SGHTA, FQGNSA. The J segment lost 0 bases and the V segment lost 6 bases, leaving 7 bases of the junction unmatched. There are 16 residues in the CDR3. The CDR3, as DNA: TGTGCCAGCAGGGAAAGCGGGGGGAGGAGCACAGATACGCAGTATTTT. Its translation: CASRESGGRSTDTQYF.